This is a list of T cell receptor beta chains from one sample in a study of PD-1 and CTLA-4 blockade in melanoma. Sequencing was performed with immunoSEQ multiplex PCR; in TCRdb, only in-frame clones are kept and a portion is missing. This sample has some 30,000 clones, with 88% found just once. Sequencing was performed on CD8+ T cells from peripheral blood, taken from a patient given anti-PD-1 treatment. Receptors were obtained from a human donor with melanoma. The CDR3 runs from the conserved cysteine through the conserved F or W. A D gene is named only where the DNA matches it firmly. Clone sizes are given selectively: once, few, many, or a class where the clone is expanded.

j_gene: TRBJ1-6
abundance: -
v_gene: TRBV4-1
d_gene: -
CDR3nt: TGCGCCAGCAGCCAAGAAATCCAGGGTTGGAATAATTCACCCCTCCACTTT
CDR3aa: CASSQEIQGWNNSPLHF

j_gene: TRBJ1-1
abundance: -
v_gene: TRBV5-1
d_gene: TRBD1
CDR3nt: TGCGCCAGCAGCCTTGGACAGGGGATTTTGAACACTGAAGCTTTCTTT
CDR3aa: CASSLGQGILNTEAFF

j_gene: TRBJ1-2
abundance: -
v_gene: TRBV30
d_gene: -
CDR3nt: TGTGCCTGGAGCCCGACTGAGGATGGCTACACCTTC
CDR3aa: CAWSPTEDGYTF

j_gene: TRBJ1-1
abundance: -
v_gene: TRBV5-5
d_gene: -
CDR3nt: TGTGCCAGCAGCTACACCTTACAGAGCACTGAAGCTTTCTTT
CDR3aa: CASSYTLQSTEAFF

j_gene: TRBJ2-2
abundance: -
v_gene: TRBV5-5
d_gene: -
CDR3nt: TGTGCCAGCAGCTTGGAAGGGACGAGCGTCGGGGAGCTGTTTTTT
CDR3aa: CASSLEGTSVGELFF

j_gene: TRBJ2-7
abundance: -
v_gene: TRBV7-9
d_gene: -
CDR3nt: TGTGCCAGCAGCACCAGAGAGACCTACGAGCAGTACTTC
CDR3aa: CASSTRETYEQYF

j_gene: TRBJ2-3
abundance: -
v_gene: TRBV6-5
d_gene: -
CDR3nt: TGTGCCAGCAGTTACTCCTCAGGGGCCGGCACAGATACGCAGTATTTT
CDR3aa: CASSYSSGAGTDTQYF

j_gene: TRBJ2-2
abundance: -
v_gene: TRBV13
d_gene: TRBD1
CDR3nt: TGTGCCAGCAGCATCAGACAGGGGTACACCGGGGAGCTGTTTTTT
CDR3aa: CASSIRQGYTGELFF

j_gene: TRBJ1-6
abundance: -
v_gene: TRBV30
d_gene: -
CDR3nt: TGTGCCTGGACCGACCTGAGCTCCTATAATTCACCCCTCCACTTT
CDR3aa: CAWTDLSSYNSPLHF

j_gene: TRBJ2-7
abundance: once
v_gene: TRBV29-1
d_gene: -
CDR3nt: TGCAGCGTTGTAAGGGACGAGCAGTACTTC
CDR3aa: CSVVRDEQYF

j_gene: TRBJ2-2
abundance: once
v_gene: TRBV16
d_gene: -
CDR3nt: TGTGCCAGCAGCCAACGAAAGACAGGAACCTACACCGGGGAGCTGTTTTTT
CDR3aa: CASSQRKTGTYTGELFF

j_gene: TRBJ2-3
abundance: few
v_gene: TRBV27
d_gene: -
CDR3nt: TGTGCCAGCAGTTTCGAGGGGACATTTGAAGATACGCAGTATTTT
CDR3aa: CASSFEGTFEDTQYF

j_gene: TRBJ1-2
abundance: -
v_gene: TRBV14
d_gene: -
CDR3nt: TGTGCCAGCAGCCAAGACGGACGGAACTATGGCTACACCTTC
CDR3aa: CASSQDGRNYGYTF

j_gene: TRBJ2-7
abundance: -
v_gene: TRBV28
d_gene: TRBD1
CDR3nt: TGTGCCAGCAGTGGGACAGGGGCCGTCTACGAGCAGTACTTC
CDR3aa: CASSGTGAVYEQYF

j_gene: TRBJ2-3
abundance: -
v_gene: TRBV5-1
d_gene: -
CDR3nt: TGCGCCAGCAGCGAAGGAGTAGCGCGGCCAGATACGCAGTATTTT
CDR3aa: CASSEGVARPDTQYF